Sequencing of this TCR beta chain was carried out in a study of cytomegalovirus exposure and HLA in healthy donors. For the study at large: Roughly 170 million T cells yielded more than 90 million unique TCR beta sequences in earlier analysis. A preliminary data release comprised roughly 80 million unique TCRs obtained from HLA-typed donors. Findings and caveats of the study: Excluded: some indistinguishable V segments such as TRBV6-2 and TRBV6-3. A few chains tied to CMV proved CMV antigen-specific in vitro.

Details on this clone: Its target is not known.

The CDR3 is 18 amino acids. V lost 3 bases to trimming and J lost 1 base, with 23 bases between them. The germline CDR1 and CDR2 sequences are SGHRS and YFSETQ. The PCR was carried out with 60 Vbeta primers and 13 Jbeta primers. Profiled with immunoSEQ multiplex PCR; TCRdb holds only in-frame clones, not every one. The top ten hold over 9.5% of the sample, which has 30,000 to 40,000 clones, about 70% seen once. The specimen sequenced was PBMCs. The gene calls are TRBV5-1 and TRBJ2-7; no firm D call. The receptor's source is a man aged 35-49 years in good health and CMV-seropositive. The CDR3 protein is CASSSETPAAYDSYEQYF. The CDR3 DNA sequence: TGCGCCAGCAGCTCCGAAACGCCCGCGGCGTATGATTCCTACGAGCAGTACTTC.